Detailed here is one T cell receptor (beta chain). These data belong to a study of T cells in Graves' hyperthyroidism and ophthalmopathy. Researchers took RNA transcripts and amplified the TCR beta CDR3 regions from them. HTBI primers drove first-round RT-PCR of the TCR CDR3. A single record per CDR3 protein comes from TCRdb applying MiXCR to the multiplex PCR reads. The data contain 560,000 or so distinct CDR3 sequences, around 45% of them singletons. Exclusion of patients followed from uncontrolled infection, other autoimmune disease, pregnancy or lactation. This CDR3 is 15 amino acids long. V lost 3 bases to trimming and J lost 1 base; unmatched junction nucleotides: 9. The germline V gene has CDR1 DFQATT and CDR2 SNEGSKA (reference sequence).

Sequencing input: peripheral blood or thyroid tissue (not recorded which). The chain carries TRBV20-1 and TRBJ2-7; 7 nucleotides agree with TRBD2. This receptor was taken from a woman aged 18 to 35 with Graves' hyperthyroidism. The CDR3 nucleotides are TGCAGTGCTAGTGCTTCGTCGGGGGGATCCTACGAGCAGTACTTC. It is translated as CSASASSGGSYEQYF.